This T cell receptor beta chain was identified in a study of technical replicates of blood from a few donors. This CDR3 region has 13 residues. Between the trimmed V and J ends, which lost 3 bases and 6 bases, there was a span of 11 bases. CDR1 and CDR2 from the germline V gene are ENHRY and SYGVKD. TCRdb's table, derived via immunoSEQ multiplex PCR, lists solely in-frame clones and lacks some. This sample yields tens of thousands of clones, of which 94% are seen a single time; about 0.39% belongs to the top ten. What was sequenced was T cells isolated from PBMCs. The chain uses TRBV10-3 and TRBJ1-2, with a weak D call TRBD1 (5 bases). This sequence originates from a human donor in good health. CDR3 in DNA: TGTGCCATCAGTGAATGGGGGGAGGATGGCTACACCTTC. This translates into CAISEWGEDGYTF.